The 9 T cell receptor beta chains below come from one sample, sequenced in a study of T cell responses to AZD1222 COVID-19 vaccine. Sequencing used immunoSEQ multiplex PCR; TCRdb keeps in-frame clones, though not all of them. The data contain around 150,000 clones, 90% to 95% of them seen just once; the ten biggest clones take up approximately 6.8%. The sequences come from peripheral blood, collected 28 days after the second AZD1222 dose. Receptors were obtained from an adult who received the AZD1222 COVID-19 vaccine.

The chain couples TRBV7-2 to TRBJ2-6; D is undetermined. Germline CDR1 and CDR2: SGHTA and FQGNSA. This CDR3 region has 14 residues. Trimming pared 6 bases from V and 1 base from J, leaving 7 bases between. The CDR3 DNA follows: TGTGCCAGCAGTCTGGGTTCTGGGGCCAACGTCCTGACTTTC. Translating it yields CASSLGSGANVLTF.

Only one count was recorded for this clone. The CDR3 is CASSVFAGELFF. Here the CDR3 DNA reads TGTGCCAGCAGCGTGTTCGCCGGGGAGCTGTTTTTT. The genes are TRBV9 and TRBJ2-2; no clear D gene. V gave up 2 bases and J gave up 6 bases, with 5 bases separating them. Germline CDR1 and CDR2: SGDLS and YYNGEE. The CDR3 sequence is 12 residues long.

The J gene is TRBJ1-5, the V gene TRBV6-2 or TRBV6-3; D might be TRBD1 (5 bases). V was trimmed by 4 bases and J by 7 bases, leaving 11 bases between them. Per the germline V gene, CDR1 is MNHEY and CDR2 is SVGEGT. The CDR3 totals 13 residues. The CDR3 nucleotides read TGTGCCAGCAGTTTGCAGGGTAGGCAGCCCCAGCATTTT. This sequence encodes CASSLQGRQPQHF.

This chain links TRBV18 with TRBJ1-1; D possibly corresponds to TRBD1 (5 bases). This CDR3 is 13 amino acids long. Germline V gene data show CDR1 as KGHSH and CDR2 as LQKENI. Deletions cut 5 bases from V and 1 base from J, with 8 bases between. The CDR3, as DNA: TGTGCCAGCTCATCACAGGCGAACACTGAAGCTTTCTTT. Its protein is CASSSQANTEAFF. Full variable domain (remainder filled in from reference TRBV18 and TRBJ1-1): NAGVMQNPRHLVRRRGQEARLRCSPMKGHSHVYWYRQLPEEGLKFMVYLQKENIIDESGMPKERFSAEFPKEGPSILRIQQVVRGDSAAYFCASSSQANTEAFFGQGTRLTVV.

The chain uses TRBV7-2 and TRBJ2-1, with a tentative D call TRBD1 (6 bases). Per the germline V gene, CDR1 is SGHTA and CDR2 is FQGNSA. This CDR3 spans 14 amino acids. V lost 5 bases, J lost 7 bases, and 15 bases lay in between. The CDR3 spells CASSPRQARNEQFF. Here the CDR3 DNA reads TGTGCCAGCAGCCCGAGACAGGCTAGAAATGAGCAGTTCTTC.

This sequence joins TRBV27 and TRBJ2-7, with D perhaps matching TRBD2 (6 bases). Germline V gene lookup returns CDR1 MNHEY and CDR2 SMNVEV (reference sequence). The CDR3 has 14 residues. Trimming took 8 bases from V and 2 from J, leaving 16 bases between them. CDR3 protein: CASRWAGSTYEQYF. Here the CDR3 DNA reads TGTGCCAGCCGGTGGGCGGGGTCCACCTACGAGCAGTACTTC.

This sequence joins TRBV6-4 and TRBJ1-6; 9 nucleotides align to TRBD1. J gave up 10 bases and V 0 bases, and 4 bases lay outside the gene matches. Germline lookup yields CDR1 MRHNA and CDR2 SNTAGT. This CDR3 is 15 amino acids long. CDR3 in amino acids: CASSDSGQGNSPLHF. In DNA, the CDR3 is TGTGCCAGCAGTGACTCGGGACAGGGAAACTCACCCCTCCACTTT.

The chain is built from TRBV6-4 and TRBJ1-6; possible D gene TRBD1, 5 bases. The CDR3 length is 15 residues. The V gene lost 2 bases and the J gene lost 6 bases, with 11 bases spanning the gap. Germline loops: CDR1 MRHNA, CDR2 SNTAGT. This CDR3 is CASSDAGTSNSPLHF. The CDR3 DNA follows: TGTGCCAGCAGTGACGCAGGGACCAGTAATTCACCCCTCCACTTT.

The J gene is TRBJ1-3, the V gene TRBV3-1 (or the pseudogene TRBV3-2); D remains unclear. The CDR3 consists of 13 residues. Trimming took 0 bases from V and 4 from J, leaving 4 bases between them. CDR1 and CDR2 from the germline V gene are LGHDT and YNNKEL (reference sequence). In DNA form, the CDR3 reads TGTGCCAGCAGCCAAGATCGCGGAAACACCATATATTTT. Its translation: CASSQDRGNTIYF.